Listed below are T cell receptor beta chains from one sample, sequenced in a study of CD4 T cells in relation to SARS-CoV-2 and coronaviruses. Sequenced by immunoSEQ multiplex PCR; TCRdb stores in-frame clones only, minus some. The table includes around 9,700 clones, approximately 69% detected once. These receptors have no identified antigens. Sample: CD4+ T cells from PBMCs, cultured in vitro. These receptors were obtained from a human donor in good health. The CDR3 runs from the conserved cysteine through the conserved F or W. The D gene is left open where the match is weak. The size field is filled for only some rows; it gives once, few, many or a size class.

TRBJ2-5,TRBV7-2,-,-,CASSLFGTETQYF,TGTGCCAGCAGCTTATTCGGGACAGAGACCCAGTACTTC
TRBJ1-4,TRBV2,-,once,CASSEAKVRSVTNEKLFF,TGTGCCAGCAGTGAAGCTAAGGTCCGGAGTGTAACTAATGAAAAACTGTTTTTT
TRBJ1-2,TRBV7-8,-,-,CASSLVLGMGYGYTF,TGTGCCAGCAGCTTAGTGCTGGGAATGGGCTATGGCTACACCTTC
TRBJ2-2,TRBV9,TRBD2,-,CASSVSGGPDTGELFF,TGTGCCAGCAGCGTAAGCGGGGGGCCGGACACCGGGGAGCTGTTTTTT
TRBJ2-7,TRBV6-5,TRBD1,-,CASRGQGESGEQYF,TGTGCCAGCAGGGGACAGGGGGAATCAGGCGAGCAGTACTTC
TRBJ2-3,TRBV5-4,-,-,CASSSEWGPDTQYF,TGTGCCAGCAGCTCCGAGTGGGGCCCAGATACGCAGTATTTT
TRBJ1-2,TRBV7-2,-,-,CASSFGAGRGYTF,TGTGCCAGCAGCTTTGGGGCAGGGAGAGGCTACACCTTC
TRBJ1-5,TRBV5-8,-,-,CASSFVLSNQPQHF,TGTGCCAGCAGCTTCGTGTTAAGCAATCAGCCCCAGCATTTT
TRBJ2-7,TRBV18,-,-,CASSPPAGAGEQYF,TGTGCCAGCTCACCACCGGCAGGGGCGGGCGAGCAGTACTTC
TRBJ2-3,TRBV7-2,TRBD2,-,CASSLVGGGRASDTQYF,TGTGCCAGCAGCTTAGTGGGGGGTGGGAGGGCCTCAGATACGCAGTATTTT
TRBJ2-5,TRBV19,-,once,CASSIGGPGRIETQYF,TGTGCCAGTAGTATCGGTGGTCCTGGGCGTATCGAGACCCAGTACTTC
TRBJ2-1,TRBV24-1,TRBD2,-,CATSEGLATHNEQFF,TGTGCCACCAGTGAGGGACTAGCAACCCACAATGAGCAGTTCTTC
TRBJ2-5,TRBV19,-,-,CASSQRQETQYF,TGTGCCAGTTCCCAGCGGCAAGAGACCCAGTACTTC
TRBJ1-4,TRBV7-9,TRBD1,-,CASSWTGGDEKLFF,TGTGCCAGCAGCTGGACAGGGGGTGATGAAAAACTGTTTTTT
TRBJ2-7,TRBV5-8,-,-,CASRVRGATYEQYF,TGTGCCAGCAGGGTGAGGGGGGCCACCTACGAGCAGTACTTC
TRBJ1-2,TRBV7-2,TRBD1,-,CASSRGQGRGYTF,TGTGCCAGCAGCCGCGGACAGGGGCGGGGCTACACCTTC
TRBJ1-5,TRBV7-8,TRBD1,-,CASSVRGGTANSNQPQHF,TGTGCCAGCAGCGTTAGGGGCGGGACAGCAAATAGCAATCAGCCCCAGCATTTT
TRBJ2-3,TRBV11-2,-,-,CASSLDQPDTQYF,TGTGCCAGCAGCTTAGATCAGCCAGATACGCAGTATTTT
TRBJ1-2,TRBV7-8,TRBD1,-,CASSLGWDRGGGYTF,TGTGCCAGCAGCTTAGGATGGGACAGGGGAGGAGGCTACACCTTC
TRBJ2-1,TRBV28,-,-,CATERPSSYNEQFF,TGTGCCACCGAGCGACCCAGCTCCTACAATGAGCAGTTCTTC
TRBJ1-4,TRBV7-9,-,-,CASSLQARGEKLFF,TGTGCCAGCAGCTTACAGGCGAGGGGTGAAAAACTGTTTTTT
TRBJ1-5,TRBV2,-,-,CASSGAGEGQPQHF,TGTGCCAGCAGCGGGGCAGGAGAAGGTCAGCCCCAGCATTTT
TRBJ1-3,TRBV12-5,-,few,CASGVGPGGSGNTIYF,TGTGCTAGTGGCGTAGGCCCCGGGGGCTCTGGAAACACCATATATTTT
TRBJ2-3,TRBV29-1,-,-,CSATGEGTDTQYF,TGCAGCGCCACAGGGGAGGGAACAGATACGCAGTATTTT